These 2 T cell receptor beta chains share one sample of origin, sequenced in a study of T cell changes during pregnancy in multiple sclerosis. Sequencing used immunoSEQ multiplex PCR; TCRdb keeps in-frame clones, though not all of them. The sample includes about 110,000 clones, 85% to 95% seen only once; the top ten take 0.78%. This specimen was peripheral blood, taken in the third trimester of pregnancy. Receptors were obtained from a female donor in good health, enrolled as a control in a pregnancy study.

The genes are TRBV27 and TRBJ1-5, with 8 positions matching TRBD1. After removal of 5 bases from V and 8 bases from J, the junction contained 11 bases not matched to a gene. This CDR3 contains 15 residues. The germline V gene encodes CDR1 MNHEY and CDR2 SMNVEV (reference sequence). In DNA, the CDR3 is TGTGCCAGCAGTGGACGGACAGGGAGCACGGAGCCCCAGCATTTT. Its translation: CASSGRTGSTEPQHF.

The chain recombines TRBV7-9 with TRBJ2-7, with D possibly TRBD2 on 5 matching bases. V was clipped by 1 base and J by 2 bases, with 12 bases between them. The CDR3 totals 15 residues. Per germline, CDR1 SEHNR and CDR2 FQNEAQ (reference sequence). This CDR3 is CASSLVPSSTYEQYF. The DNA for the CDR3 is TGTGCCAGCAGCTTAGTGCCTAGCTCGACCTACGAGCAGTACTTC.